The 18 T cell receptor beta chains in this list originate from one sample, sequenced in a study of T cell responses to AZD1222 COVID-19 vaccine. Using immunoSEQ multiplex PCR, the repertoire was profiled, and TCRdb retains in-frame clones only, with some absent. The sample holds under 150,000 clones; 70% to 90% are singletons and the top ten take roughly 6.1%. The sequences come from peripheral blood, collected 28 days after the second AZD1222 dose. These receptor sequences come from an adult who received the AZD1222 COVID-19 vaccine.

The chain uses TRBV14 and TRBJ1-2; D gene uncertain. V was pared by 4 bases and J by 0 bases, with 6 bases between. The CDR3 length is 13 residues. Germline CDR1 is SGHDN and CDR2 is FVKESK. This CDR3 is CASSPGSNYGYTF. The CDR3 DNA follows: TGTGCCAGCAGCCCGGGATCTAACTATGGCTACACCTTC.

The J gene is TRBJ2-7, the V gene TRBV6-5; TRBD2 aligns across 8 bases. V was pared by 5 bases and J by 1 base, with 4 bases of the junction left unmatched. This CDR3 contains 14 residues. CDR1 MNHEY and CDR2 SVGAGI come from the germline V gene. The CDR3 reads CASSLTSASYEQYF. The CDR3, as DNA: TGTGCCAGCAGTCTGACTAGCGCGTCCTACGAGCAGTACTTC.

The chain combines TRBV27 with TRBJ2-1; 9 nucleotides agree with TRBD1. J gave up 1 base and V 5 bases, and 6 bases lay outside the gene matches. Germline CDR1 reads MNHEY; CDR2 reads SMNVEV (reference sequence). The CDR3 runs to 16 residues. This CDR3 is CASSGQGRLSYNEQFF. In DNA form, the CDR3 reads TGTGCCAGCAGTGGACAGGGGCGACTATCCTACAATGAGCAGTTCTTC.

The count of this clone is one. CDR3 coding DNA: TGTGCCAGCAGTTACTCTCCCAGCTATGGCTACACCTTC. This sequence encodes CASSYSPSYGYTF. J is TRBJ1-2 and V is TRBV6-2 or TRBV6-3; no clear D. V was pared by 0 bases and J by 4 bases, with 6 bases between. CDR3 length: 13 residues. Germline V gene sequence: CDR1 MNHEY, CDR2 SVGEGT.

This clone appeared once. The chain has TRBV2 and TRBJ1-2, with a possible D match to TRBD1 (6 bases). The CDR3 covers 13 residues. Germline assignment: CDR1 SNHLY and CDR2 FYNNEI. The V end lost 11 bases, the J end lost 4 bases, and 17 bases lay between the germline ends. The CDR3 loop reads CAAKPGQIYGYTF. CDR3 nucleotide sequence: TGTGCCGCGAAACCTGGACAGATCTATGGCTACACCTTC. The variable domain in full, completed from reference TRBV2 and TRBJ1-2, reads EPEVTQTPSHQVTQMGQEVILRCVPISNHLYFYWYRQILGQKVEFLVSFYNNEISEKSEIFDDQFSVERPDGSNFTLKIRSTKLEDSAMYFCAAKPGQIYGYTFGSGTRLTVV.

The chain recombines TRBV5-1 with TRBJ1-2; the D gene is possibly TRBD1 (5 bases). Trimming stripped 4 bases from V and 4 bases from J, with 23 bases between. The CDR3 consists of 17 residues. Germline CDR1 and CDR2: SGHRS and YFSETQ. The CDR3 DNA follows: TGCGCCAGCAGCGCCGGCATGTTATCGGGACTGATCTATGGCTACACCTTC. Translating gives CASSAGMLSGLIYGYTF.

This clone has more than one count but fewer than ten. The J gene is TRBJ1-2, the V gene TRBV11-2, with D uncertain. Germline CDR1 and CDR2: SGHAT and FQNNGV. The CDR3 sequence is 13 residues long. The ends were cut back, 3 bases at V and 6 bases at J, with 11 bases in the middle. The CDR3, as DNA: TGTGCCAGCAGCTTTATAGAGCGGGATGGCTACACCTTC. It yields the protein CASSFIERDGYTF.

The DNA for the CDR3 is TGTGCCAGCAGCCAAGATCGACAGGGTTTTAACTATGGCTACACCTTC. Its translation: CASSQDRQGFNYGYTF. The chain links TRBV3-1 (or the pseudogene TRBV3-2) to TRBJ1-2; 7 nucleotides match TRBD1. The CDR3 is 16 amino acids. The V and J ends lost 0 bases and 1 base, in that order; junction bases with no gene match: 5. Germline V gene data show CDR1 as LGHDT and CDR2 as YNNKEL (reference sequence).

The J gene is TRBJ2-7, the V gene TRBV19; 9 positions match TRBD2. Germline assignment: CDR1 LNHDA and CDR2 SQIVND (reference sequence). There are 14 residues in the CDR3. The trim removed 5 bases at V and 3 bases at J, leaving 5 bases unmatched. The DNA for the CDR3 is TGTGCCAGTAGTGCCTCTAGCGGGGTCTACGAGCAGTACTTC. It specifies CASSASSGVYEQYF.

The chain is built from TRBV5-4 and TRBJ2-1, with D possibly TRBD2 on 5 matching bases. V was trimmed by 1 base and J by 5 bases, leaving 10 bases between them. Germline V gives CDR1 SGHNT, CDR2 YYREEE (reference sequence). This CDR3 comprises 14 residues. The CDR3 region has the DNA TGTGCCAGCAGCTTGCGAGGGAAAGACAATGAGCAGTTCTTC. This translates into CASSLRGKDNEQFF.

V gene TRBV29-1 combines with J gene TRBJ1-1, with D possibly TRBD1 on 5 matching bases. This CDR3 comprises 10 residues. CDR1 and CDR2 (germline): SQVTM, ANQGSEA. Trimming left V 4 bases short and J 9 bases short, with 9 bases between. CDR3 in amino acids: CSVVGAKAFF. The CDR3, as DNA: TGCAGCGTTGTCGGGGCGAAAGCTTTCTTT.

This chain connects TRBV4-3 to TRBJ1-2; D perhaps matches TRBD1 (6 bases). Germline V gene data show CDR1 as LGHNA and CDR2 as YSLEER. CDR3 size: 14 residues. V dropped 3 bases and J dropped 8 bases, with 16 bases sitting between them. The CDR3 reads CASSHVQGLEGYTF. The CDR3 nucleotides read TGCGCCAGCAGCCATGTACAGGGACTTGAGGGCTACACCTTC.

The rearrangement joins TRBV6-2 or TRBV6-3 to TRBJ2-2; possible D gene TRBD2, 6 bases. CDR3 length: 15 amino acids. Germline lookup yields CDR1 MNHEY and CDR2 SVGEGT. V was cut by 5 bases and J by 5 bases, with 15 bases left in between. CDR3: CASSQPGLETGELFF. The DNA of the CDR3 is TGTGCCAGCAGTCAGCCGGGACTCGAGACCGGGGAGCTGTTTTTT.

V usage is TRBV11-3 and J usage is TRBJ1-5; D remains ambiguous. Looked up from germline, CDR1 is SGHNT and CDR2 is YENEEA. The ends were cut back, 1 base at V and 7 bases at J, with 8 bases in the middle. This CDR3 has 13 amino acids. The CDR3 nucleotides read TGTGCCAGCAGCTTAGCGAATCTACAGCCCCAGCATTTT. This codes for CASSLANLQPQHF.

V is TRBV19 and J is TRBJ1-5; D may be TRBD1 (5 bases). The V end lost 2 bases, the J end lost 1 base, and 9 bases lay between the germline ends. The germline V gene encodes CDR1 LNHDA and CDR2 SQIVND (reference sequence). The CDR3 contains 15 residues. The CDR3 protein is CASSIRDGSNQPQHF. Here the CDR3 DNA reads TGTGCCAGTAGTATAAGGGACGGAAGCAATCAGCCCCAGCATTTT. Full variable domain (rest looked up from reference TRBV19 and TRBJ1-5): DGGITQSPKYLFRKEGQNVTLSCEQNLNHDAMYWYRQDPGQGLRLIYYSQIVNDFQKGDIAEGYSVSREKKESFPLTVTSAQKNPTAFYLCASSIRDGSNQPQHFGDGTRLSIL.

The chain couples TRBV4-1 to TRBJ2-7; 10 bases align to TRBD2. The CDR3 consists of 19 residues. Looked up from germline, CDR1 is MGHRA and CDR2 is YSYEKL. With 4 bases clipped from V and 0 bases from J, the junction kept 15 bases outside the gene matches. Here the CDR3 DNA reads TGCGCCAGCAGCCGAAAGCCACCGGGACTAGCGCAGACCTCCTACGAGCAGTACTTC. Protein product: CASSRKPPGLAQTSYEQYF.

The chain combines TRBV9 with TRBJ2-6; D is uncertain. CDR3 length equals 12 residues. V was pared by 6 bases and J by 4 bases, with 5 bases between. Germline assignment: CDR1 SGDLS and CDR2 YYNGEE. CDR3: CASKTGANVLTF. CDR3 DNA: TGTGCCAGCAAAACAGGGGCCAACGTCCTGACTTTC.

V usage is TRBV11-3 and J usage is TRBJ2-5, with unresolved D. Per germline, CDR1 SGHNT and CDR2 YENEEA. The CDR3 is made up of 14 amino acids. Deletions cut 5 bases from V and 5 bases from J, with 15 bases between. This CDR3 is CASSIRENRETQYF. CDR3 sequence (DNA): TGTGCCAGCAGCATAAGGGAAAATAGGGAGACCCAGTACTTC. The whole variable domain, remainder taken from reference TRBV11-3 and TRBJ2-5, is EAGVVQSPRYKIIEKKQPVAFWCNPISGHNTLYWYLQNLGQGPELLIRYENEEAVDDSQLPKDRFSAERLKGVDSTLKIQPAELGDSAVYLCASSIRENRETQYFGPGTRLLVL.